The following is a TCR beta chain sequence with its context. Its matching antigen is unknown. This entry belongs to a study of cytomegalovirus exposure and HLA in healthy donors. Overall study findings and caveats: What a later analysis showed was that several of the most significant clusters appeared linked to common viral pathogens. It was reported that the classifier diagnosed cytomegalovirus status with high specificity and sensitivity in both the original and validation cohorts. One later analysis reportedly identified an Asian-associated ancestry cluster that showed fewer N-insertions than the approximately 700-donor mean.

The CDR3 runs to 16 residues. The trim removed 6 bases at V and 3 bases at J, leaving 9 bases unmatched. Per the germline V gene, CDR1 is MDHEN and CDR2 is SYDVKM. The PCR had 60 Vbeta and 13 Jbeta primers. Profiling relied on immunoSEQ multiplex PCR, and the TCRdb table lists in-frame clones only, not all of them. The sample lists approximately 160,000 clones; around two thirds were seen once. V and J are TRBV28 and TRBJ2-3; 10 bases map to TRBD2. This receptor was obtained from a man in his forties or fifties in good health and CMV-seronegative. Sequencing was carried out using PBMCs. The CDR3 coding sequence is TGTGCCAGCAGGCCTACCATAGCGGGGGGAACAGATACGCAGTATTTT. Protein product: CASRPTIAGGTDTQYF.